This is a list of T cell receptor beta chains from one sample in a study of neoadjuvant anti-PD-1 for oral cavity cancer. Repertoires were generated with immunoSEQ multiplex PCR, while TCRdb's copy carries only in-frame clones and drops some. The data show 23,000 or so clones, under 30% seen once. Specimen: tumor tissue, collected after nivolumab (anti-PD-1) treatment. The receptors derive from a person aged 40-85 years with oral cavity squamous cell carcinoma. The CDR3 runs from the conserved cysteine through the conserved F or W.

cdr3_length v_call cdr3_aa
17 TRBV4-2 CASSQDPTSGASYEQYF
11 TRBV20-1 CSASHGNTIYF
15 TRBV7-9 CASSFGGGWDTEAFF
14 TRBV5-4 CASRGDIQTGELFF
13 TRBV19 CASIPWSGYEAFF
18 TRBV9 CASSVGARGHTGSDEQFF
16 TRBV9 CASSVAPGFLNTEAFF
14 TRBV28 CASRPTLNTGELFF
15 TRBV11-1 CASSARDSLYNEQFF
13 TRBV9 CASSVSQHYEQYF
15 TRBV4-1 CASSPTGALPTGYTF
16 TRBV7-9 CASSHTSGRGTGELFF
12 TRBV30 CAWSVQIYEQYF
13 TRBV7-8 CASSFDDRYEQYF
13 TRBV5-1 CASSLTSPYEQYF
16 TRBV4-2 CASSQIVSESHNEQFF
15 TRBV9 CASSLYSGGNTEAFF
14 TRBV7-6 CASSTGRGTYEQYF
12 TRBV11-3 CASSQTGNEQFF
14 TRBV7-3 CASSIAIGPGELFF
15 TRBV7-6 CASSLDEGDTYEQYF
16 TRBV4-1 CASSQDLGLAGHEQYF
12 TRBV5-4 CASSLVATEAFF
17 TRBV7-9 CASSREGPGIGANVLTF
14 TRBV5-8 CASSFWVGNTEAFF
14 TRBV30 CAWSRTGFDYGYTF
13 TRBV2 CASSEYRYTEAFF
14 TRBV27 CASSSDAGRYEQYF
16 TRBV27 CASSLYPGQGVYEQYF
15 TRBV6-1 CASRVSGDSNQPQHF
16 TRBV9 CASSVAGGQNQETQYF
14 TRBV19 CASTNRQGNQPQHF
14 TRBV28 CASSPGEFGQPQHF
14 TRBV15 CATRRATGGYEQYF
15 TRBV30 CAWSLLNAYNSPLHF
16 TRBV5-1 CASSSLLAGGPETQYF
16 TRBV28 CASGKPGQDLNTEAFF
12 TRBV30 CAWSRGTDTQYF